The rows below give T cell receptor beta chains drawn from one sample of a study of CD8 T cells in ankylosing spondylitis. TCRdb redid the calling of the 5' RACE reads with MiXCR, one entry per CDR3 protein. Of around 5,700 distinct CDR3 sequences in the sample, 2.1% were seen once. Specimen: blood, either unsorted or a sorted T cell fraction (not recorded which). These receptors were obtained from a male donor with ankylosing spondylitis or in good health (not recorded which). The CDR3 runs from the conserved cysteine through the conserved F or W. Each record gives: D gene, clone size, J gene, V gene, CDR3 protein, CDR3 DNA. The D gene is left open where the match is weak. Clone size is given for some rows only: seen once, a few or many times, or a class if the clone is expanded.

D: TRBD1
size: many
J: TRBJ2-7
V: TRBV9
CDR3: CASSTGDRDYEQYF
DNA: TGTGCCAGCAGTACCGGGGACAGGGATTACGAGCAGTACTTC

D: TRBD2
size: many
J: TRBJ2-6
V: TRBV9
CDR3: CASREGSGANVLTF
DNA: TGTGCCAGCCGGGAGGGTAGTGGGGCCAACGTCCTGACTTTC

D: .
size: many
J: TRBJ2-1
V: TRBV9
CDR3: CASSVDTALSYNEQFF
DNA: TGTGCCAGCAGCGTAGACACAGCTCTCTCCTACAATGAGCAGTTCTTC

D: TRBD2
size: many
J: TRBJ2-2
V: TRBV9
CDR3: CASSVGLAGRTGELFF
DNA: TGTGCCAGCAGCGTAGGACTAGCGGGGCGCACCGGGGAGCTGTTTTTT

D: .
size: many
J: TRBJ1-1
V: TRBV9
CDR3: CASSPGGSTEAFF
DNA: TGTGCCAGCAGTCCCGGTGGGTCCACTGAAGCTTTCTTT

D: TRBD1
size: many
J: TRBJ2-7
V: TRBV9
CDR3: CASSVGSGGPYEQYF
DNA: TGTGCCAGCAGCGTAGGGTCAGGGGGCCCCTACGAGCAGTACTTC

D: .
size: many
J: TRBJ2-1
V: TRBV9
CDR3: CASTVEAFGYNEQFF
DNA: TGTGCCAGCACCGTAGAAGCTTTTGGGTACAATGAGCAGTTCTTC

D: TRBD2
size: few
J: TRBJ2-5
V: TRBV9
CDR3: CASSVGGLGQETQYF
DNA: TGTGCCAGCAGCGTAGGGGGACTAGGGCAAGAGACCCAGTACTTC

D: TRBD2
size: many
J: TRBJ2-7
V: TRBV9
CDR3: CASSVGTSYEQYF
DNA: TGTGCCAGCAGCGTTGGGACTAGCTACGAGCAGTACTTC

D: TRBD2
size: many
J: TRBJ2-7
V: TRBV9
CDR3: CASSVGWSGTIPPPSYEQYF
DNA: TGTGCCAGCAGCGTCGGGTGGAGCGGGACTATACCTCCTCCGTCCTACGAGCAGTACTTC

D: TRBD2
size: medium-sized
J: TRBJ2-7
V: TRBV9
CDR3: CASSAGTSGSYEQYF
DNA: TGTGCCAGCAGCGCGGGGACTAGCGGGAGCTACGAGCAGTACTTC

D: TRBD2
size: many
J: TRBJ2-7
V: TRBV9
CDR3: CASSVGTSGSHEQYF
DNA: TGTGCCAGCAGCGTAGGGACTAGCGGGAGCCACGAGCAGTACTTC

D: TRBD1
size: many
J: TRBJ1-2
V: TRBV9
CDR3: CASSARQGATNYGYTF
DNA: TGTGCCAGCAGCGCTCGACAGGGGGCGACTAACTATGGCTACACCTTC

D: .
size: many
J: TRBJ1-1
V: TRBV9
CDR3: CASSVGVGNAEAFF
DNA: TGTGCCAGCAGCGTAGGGGTAGGGAATGCTGAAGCTTTCTTT

D: TRBD2
size: .
J: TRBJ2-5
V: TRBV9
CDR3: CASSPGLGETQYF
DNA: TGTGCCAGCAGCCCCGGACTAGGGGAGACCCAGTACTTC

D: .
size: many
J: TRBJ1-4
V: TRBV9
CDR3: CASSGTLSTNEKLFF
DNA: TGTGCCAGCAGCGGGACCTTGAGCACTAATGAAAAACTGTTTTTT

D: TRBD2
size: many
J: TRBJ2-1
V: TRBV9
CDR3: CASSAGLYNEQFF
DNA: TGTGCCAGCAGCGCGGGACTATACAATGAGCAGTTCTTC

D: TRBD2
size: medium-sized
J: TRBJ2-5
V: TRBV9
CDR3: CASSVTPSGEGYQETQYF
DNA: TGTGCCAGCAGCGTAACCCCCTCGGGGGAGGGGTACCAAGAGACCCAGTACTTC

D: .
size: medium-sized
J: TRBJ2-4
V: TRBV12-2
CDR3: CASRLEDGCEPKNIQYF
DNA: TGTGCAAGTCGCTTAGAGGATGGGTGTGAGCCCAAAAACATTCAGTACTTC

D: TRBD2
size: medium-sized
J: TRBJ2-1
V: TRBV9
CDR3: CASSARTSGEYNEQFF
DNA: TGTGCCAGCAGCGCCCGGACTAGCGGGGAGTACAATGAGCAGTTCTTC

D: .
size: many
J: TRBJ2-1
V: TRBV9
CDR3: CASSVGRNNEQFF
DNA: TGTGCCAGCAGCGTAGGGAGGAACAATGAGCAGTTCTTC

D: TRBD2
size: many
J: TRBJ2-1
V: TRBV9
CDR3: CASSAMGLAGVPEQFF
DNA: TGTGCCAGCAGCGCGATGGGACTAGCGGGAGTCCCTGAGCAGTTCTTC

D: .
size: many
J: TRBJ2-3
V: TRBV9
CDR3: CASSVSTDTQYF
DNA: TGTGCCAGCAGCGTTAGCACAGATACGCAGTATTTT

D: .
size: many
J: TRBJ2-3
V: TRBV9
CDR3: CASSLRGGETDTQYF
DNA: TGTGCCAGCAGCCTCCGGGGTGGAGAGACAGATACGCAGTATTTT

D: .
size: medium-sized
J: TRBJ2-7
V: TRBV9
CDR3: CASTPIGGHEQYF
DNA: TGTGCCAGCACCCCAATAGGAGGGCACGAGCAGTACTTC

D: .
size: many
J: TRBJ2-7
V: TRBV9
CDR3: CASSVADYGTYLHEQYF
DNA: TGTGCCAGCAGCGTAGCCGATTATGGAACTTATCTTCACGAGCAGTACTTC

D: TRBD1
size: medium-sized
J: TRBJ2-1
V: TRBV9
CDR3: CASSVGTGSNEQFF
DNA: TGTGCCAGCAGCGTAGGGACAGGGAGCAATGAGCAGTTCTTC

D: TRBD1
size: many
J: TRBJ2-7
V: TRBV9
CDR3: CASSVGTTGADEQYF
DNA: TGTGCCAGCAGCGTTGGCACGACAGGGGCGGACGAGCAGTACTTC

D: .
size: medium-sized
J: TRBJ2-1
V: TRBV9
CDR3: CASSVSRSPYNEQFF
DNA: TGTGCCAGCAGCGTAAGCAGGTCCCCCTACAATGAGCAGTTCTTC